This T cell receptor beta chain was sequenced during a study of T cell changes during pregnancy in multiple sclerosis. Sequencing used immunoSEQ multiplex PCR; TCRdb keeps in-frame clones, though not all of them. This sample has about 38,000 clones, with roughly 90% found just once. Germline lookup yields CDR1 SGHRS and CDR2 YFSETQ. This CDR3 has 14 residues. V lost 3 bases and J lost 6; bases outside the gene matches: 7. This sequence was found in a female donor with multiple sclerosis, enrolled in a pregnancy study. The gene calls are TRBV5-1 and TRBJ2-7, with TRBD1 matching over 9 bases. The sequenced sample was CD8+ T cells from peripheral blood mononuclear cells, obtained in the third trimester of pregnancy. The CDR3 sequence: CASSWGQGKREQYF. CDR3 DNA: TGCGCCAGCAGCTGGGGACAGGGTAAACGCGAGCAGTACTTC. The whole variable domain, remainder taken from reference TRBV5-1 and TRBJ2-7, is KAGVTQTPRYLIKTRGQQVTLSCSPISGHRSVSWYQQTPGQGLQFLFEYFSETQRNKGNFPGRFSGRQFSNSRSEMNVSTLELGDSALYLCASSWGQGKREQYFGPGTRLTVT.